One sample yielded the 30 T cell receptor beta chains listed below, sequenced in a study of glioma-infiltrating T cells after dendritic cell vaccination. The time point here: after dendritic cell vaccination, including at tumor progression/relapse. Assay: immunoSEQ multiplex PCR; the TCRdb copy retains only in-frame clones and omits some. In the table there are about 65,000 clones, roughly 86% of which are singletons. Sample: blood, taken after dendritic cell vaccination. The receptors originated from a human donor with glioblastoma.

The V call is TRBV14, the J call TRBJ2-4, with 9 bases matching TRBD2. The CDR3 is 16 residues long. CDR1 and CDR2 (germline): SGHDN, FVKESK. Unmatched junction bases numbered 7, after V lost 1 base and J lost 6 bases. The DNA of the CDR3 is TGTGCCAGCAGCCAAGCGTCGGCGGGAGGGCTAAACATTCAGTACTTC. It yields the protein CASSQASAGGLNIQYF.

V usage is TRBV5-1 and J usage is TRBJ2-1; TRBD2 aligns across 12 bases. Trimming took 2 bases from V and 1 from J; bases not matched to a gene: 10. Germline CDR1 reads SGHRS; CDR2 reads YFSETQ. The CDR3 totals 19 residues. In DNA form, the CDR3 reads TGCGCCAGCAGCTTACCGGGACTAGCGGGCCGGAGGTCCTACAATGAGCAGTTCTTC. It is translated as CASSLPGLAGRRSYNEQFF.

This chain joins TRBV5-4 and TRBJ2-2; 8 nucleotides agree with TRBD2. The V and J ends lost 0 bases and 3 bases, in that order; junction bases with no gene match: 4. In germline, CDR1 is SGHNT, CDR2 YYREEE (reference sequence). This CDR3 has 16 amino acids. The CDR3 here is CASSLAGGAYTGELFF. The CDR3 DNA sequence: TGTGCCAGCAGCTTGGCCGGGGGGGCTTACACCGGGGAGCTGTTTTTT.

This chain uses TRBV5-8 with TRBJ2-7; a weak D match, TRBD1 (9 bases). Trimming cost V 3 bases and J 2 bases, with 24 bases left between them. Germline V lookup: CDR1 SGHTS, CDR2 YDEGEE. The length of the CDR3 is 18 residues. The CDR3 nucleotides are TGTGCCAGCAGCTCCCGGGACAGGGTTCGAGCGGGAGCCTACGAGCAGTACTTC. This sequence encodes CASSSRDRVRAGAYEQYF.

This clone has only a few counts. Other nucleotide sequences from this sample produce the same CDR3. The V call is TRBV27, the J call TRBJ1-1, with 11 bases matching TRBD1. Germline V gene sequence: CDR1 MNHEY, CDR2 SMNVEV (reference sequence). The CDR3 is made up of 17 amino acids. The V and J ends lost 1 base and 3 bases, in that order; junction bases with no gene match: 7. This CDR3 is CASSLLDRGRGDTEAFF. CDR3 in DNA: TGTGCCAGCAGTTTATTGGACAGGGGGCGAGGCGACACTGAAGCTTTCTTT.

This chain uses TRBV7-8 with TRBJ2-3, with TRBD1 as a possible D gene (8 bases). Trimming left V 5 bases short and J 7 bases short, with 19 bases between. The length of the CDR3 is 15 residues. In germline, CDR1 is SGHVS, CDR2 FQNEAQ. This chain's CDR3 is CASSPGQGGGYTQYF. The CDR3 region has the DNA TGTGCCAGCAGCCCCGGACAGGGCGGGGGATATACGCAGTATTTT.

This clone was seen once. This chain connects TRBV4-2 to TRBJ2-2; 8 bases fit TRBD1. CDR1 is LGHNA, CDR2 YNFKEQ, per germline. V gave up 0 bases and J gave up 1 base; unmatched junction bases: 7. The CDR3 is 18 residues long. The CDR3 sequence: CASSQETPGTGNTGELFF. CDR3 coding DNA: TGTGCCAGCAGCCAAGAAACCCCAGGGACAGGGAACACCGGGGAGCTGTTTTTT.

V is TRBV9 and J is TRBJ2-1, with 9 bases lining up with TRBD2. V was pared by 3 bases and J by 9 bases, with 7 bases of the junction left unmatched. This CDR3 comprises 14 residues. Germline V gene sequence: CDR1 SGDLS, CDR2 YYNGEE. CDR3 region: CASSAGTSYLEQFF. CDR3 in DNA: TGTGCCAGCAGCGCCGGGACTAGCTATCTTGAGCAGTTCTTC. Looking up the rest from reference TRBV9 and TRBJ2-1 gives the full variable domain: DSGVTQTPKHLITATGQRVTLRCSPRSGDLSVYWYQQSLDQGLQFLIQYYNGEERAKGNILERFSAQQFPDLHSELNLSSLELGDSALYFCASSAGTSYLEQFFGPGTRLTVL.

The chain joins TRBV7-2 to TRBJ1-1; possible D gene TRBD1, 5 bases. The CDR3 totals 13 residues. Trimming shortened V by 6 bases and J by 3 bases, and 11 bases separated the two germline ends. CDR1 and CDR2 from the germline V gene are SGHTA and FQGNSA. CDR3 sequence reads: CASSNGGYTEAFF. The CDR3 DNA reads as TGTGCCAGCAGTAACGGGGGGTACACTGAAGCTTTCTTT. The full variable domain, in which reference TRBV7-2 and TRBJ1-1 provide the parts outside the CDR3, is GAGVSQSPSNKVTEKGKDVELRCDPISGHTALYWYRQSLGQGLEFLIYFQGNSAPDKSGLPSDRFSAERTGGSVSTLTIQRTQQEDSAVYLCASSNGGYTEAFFGQGTRLTVV.

The rearrangement joins TRBV7-3 to TRBJ2-3; 8 bases are shared with TRBD2. The CDR3 spans 18 residues. V lost 4 bases and J lost 2; bases outside the gene matches: 14. Germline values: CDR1 SGHTA, CDR2 FQGTGA. CDR3 bases: TGTGCCAGCAGCTCGACCAAAGCGGGAGTTCTCTACACAGATACGCAGTATTTT. It codes for CASSSTKAGVLYTDTQYF. Complete variable domain (other parts from reference TRBV7-3 and TRBJ2-3): GAGVSQTPSNKVTEKGKYVELRCDPISGHTALYWYRQSLGQGPEFLIYFQGTGAADDSGLPNDRFFAVRPEGSVSTLKIQRTERGDSAVYLCASSSTKAGVLYTDTQYFGPGTRLTVL.

The chain uses TRBV30 and TRBJ2-7; the D gene is possibly TRBD1 (5 bases). The germline CDR1 and CDR2 sequences are GTSNPN and SVGIG (reference sequence). The V end was cut by 6 bases, the J end by 4 bases, with 22 bases between. The CDR3 has 15 residues. The CDR3 spells CACYEGDSMGYEQYF. In DNA, the CDR3 is TGTGCCTGTTACGAAGGGGATAGCATGGGGTACGAGCAGTACTTC.

The chain uses TRBV21-1 and TRBJ2-1; whether TRBD2, the table's D call, matches the DNA was not checked. TRBV21-1 is classified as a pseudogene. This CDR3 comprises 15 residues. CDR3 amino acids: CASSKKKRGNNEQFF. The CDR3 nucleotides read TGTGCCAGCAGCAAAAAAAAGCGGGGGAACAATGAGCAGTTCTTC.

The genes are TRBV5-4 and TRBJ1-2, with a possible D match to TRBD1 (5 bases). This CDR3 region has 17 residues. V was shortened by 1 base and J by 2 bases, with 18 bases between the two germline ends. The V gene's germline CDR1 is SGHNT and CDR2 YYREEE (reference sequence). CDR3 in amino acids: CASSLRGKETVNYGYTF. CDR3 in DNA: TGTGCCAGCAGCTTGAGGGGAAAGGAGACGGTGAACTATGGCTACACCTTC.

The CDR3 nucleotides are TGTGCCAGTAGTCCTCATGGGGGGGATAATCAGCCCCAGCATTTT. Amino acid sequence: CASSPHGGDNQPQHF. The gene calls are TRBV19 and TRBJ1-5; D is possibly TRBD1 (5 bases). Trimming removed 5 bases from V and 4 bases from J, with 15 bases in between. The V gene's germline CDR1 is LNHDA and CDR2 SQIVND (reference sequence). The CDR3 contains 15 residues.

This clone was observed a few times. The chain employs TRBV5-1 and TRBJ2-7, with D maybe TRBD2 (5 bases). Germline lookup yields CDR1 SGHRS and CDR2 YFSETQ. The CDR3 contains 14 residues. V lost 4 bases to trimming and J lost 0 bases, with 11 bases between them. This CDR3 is CASSGSVLSYEQYF. The CDR3 DNA reads as TGCGCCAGCAGCGGGAGCGTCCTCTCCTACGAGCAGTACTTC.

The chain recombines TRBV7-2 with TRBJ2-5, with 9 bases aligning to TRBD2. CDR1 and CDR2 from the germline V gene are SGHTA and FQGNSA. CDR3 length: 14 residues. The V and J ends lost 5 bases and 5 bases, in that order; junction bases with no gene match: 6. The CDR3 DNA reads as TGTGCCAGCAGCGGCGGGGGGGCGGGTGAGACCCAGTACTTC. It yields the protein CASSGGGAGETQYF.

The chain recombines TRBV7-9 with TRBJ2-3; the D gene is possibly TRBD1 (5 bases). CDR1 is SEHNR and CDR2 is FQNEAQ in the germline V gene (reference sequence). The CDR3 runs to 15 residues. With 0 bases removed from V and 0 bases from J, the gap between germline ends came to 7 bases. The DNA for the CDR3 is TGTGCCAGCAGCTTAGCTACAGGTAGCACAGATACGCAGTATTTT. Its translation is CASSLATGSTDTQYF.

This clone was observed a handful of times. CDR3 in DNA: TGTGCCATCAGTGAGCTGCGGGGCAATCAGCCCCAGCATTTT. Translating gives CAISELRGNQPQHF. The rearrangement links TRBV10-3 to TRBJ1-5, with unresolved D. From germline, CDR1 is ENHRY and CDR2 SYGVKD. This CDR3 contains 14 residues. Trimming stripped 2 bases from V and 2 bases from J, with 7 bases between.

This chain joins TRBV2 and TRBJ1-4; 7 bases are shared with TRBD1. CDR1 is SNHLY and CDR2 is FYNNEI in the germline V gene. The CDR3 has 15 residues. Trimming cost V 4 bases and J 2 bases; bases outside gene matches: 4. CDR3 DNA sequence: TGTGCCAGCAGTGCGGACAGGACCACTAATGAAAAACTGTTTTTT. This translates into CASSADRTTNEKLFF.

This chain connects TRBV9 to TRBJ2-7; TRBD2 agrees at 8 bases. There are 14 residues in the CDR3. The V segment lost 0 bases and the J segment 4 bases; nucleotides outside the gene matches: 3. Germline V gene data show CDR1 as SGDLS and CDR2 as YYNGEE. The CDR3 DNA reads TGTGCCAGCAGCGTAGCCACGGGAGGGTACGAGCAGTACTTC. Translating it yields CASSVATGGYEQYF.

The rearrangement uses TRBV14 and TRBJ2-3; D is undetermined. V lost 5 bases, J lost 0 bases, and 6 bases lay in between. This CDR3 contains 13 residues. Germline V lookup: CDR1 SGHDN, CDR2 FVKESK. CDR3 sequence: CASSSLSTDTQYF. The DNA for the CDR3 is TGTGCCAGCAGCTCTCTTAGCACAGATACGCAGTATTTT.

This clone has a single count. The chain carries TRBV6-5 and TRBJ2-5; tentatively, D is TRBD1 (7 bases). Germline CDR1 reads MNHEY; CDR2 reads SVGAGI. This CDR3 is built from 14 residues. V lost 5 bases, J lost 2 bases, and 12 bases lay in between. CDR3 bases: TGTGCCAGCAGTCGCCAGGGGGGTCAAGAGACCCAGTACTTC. Its translation: CASSRQGGQETQYF.

DNA for the CDR3: TGTGCCAGCAGCGTAGCGGGCAGGGCCGAAGAAAAACTGTTTTTT. This translates into CASSVAGRAEEKLFF. The rearrangement links TRBV9 to TRBJ1-4; D may be TRBD1 (5 bases). V dropped 0 bases and J dropped 8 bases, with 14 bases sitting between them. Germline values: CDR1 SGDLS, CDR2 YYNGEE. CDR3 length: 15 amino acids.

The rearrangement joins TRBV10-2 to TRBJ2-1; either TRBD1 or TRBD2 may fit D (5 bases each). Germline V gives CDR1 WSHSY, CDR2 SAAADI. The CDR3 is 14 residues long. Deletions cut 6 bases from V and 2 bases from J, with 11 bases between. CDR3 region: CASRERGAYNEQFF. CDR3 in DNA: TGCGCCAGCAGAGAGAGGGGCGCCTACAATGAGCAGTTCTTC.

This chain uses TRBV7-2 with TRBJ1-1; possible D gene TRBD1, 6 bases. The CDR3 runs to 14 residues. CDR1 is SGHTA and CDR2 is FQGNSA in the germline V gene. Trimming took off 0 bases at V and 5 bases at J, with 10 bases between the two ends. The CDR3 here is CASSLATGRTEAFF. In DNA, the CDR3 is TGTGCCAGCAGCTTAGCGACAGGAAGGACTGAAGCTTTCTTT. The variable domain in full, with the rest retrieved from reference TRBV7-2 and TRBJ1-1, is GAGVSQSPSNKVTEKGKDVELRCDPISGHTALYWYRQSLGQGLEFLIYFQGNSAPDKSGLPSDRFSAERTGGSVSTLTIQRTQQEDSAVYLCASSLATGRTEAFFGQGTRLTVV.

Turning to this clone: Different DNA sequences within this sample yield the same CDR3. This chain connects TRBV27 to TRBJ2-2; D call uncertain. Germline V gives CDR1 MNHEY, CDR2 SMNVEV (reference sequence). V gave up 2 bases and J gave up 2 bases, with 3 bases separating them. This CDR3 spans 13 amino acids. The CDR3 loop is CASSLLNTGELFF. The CDR3 DNA sequence: TGTGCCAGCAGTTTACTTAACACCGGGGAGCTGTTTTTT.

The chain couples TRBV19 to TRBJ1-4, with a weak D call TRBD1 (5 bases). The V end lost 3 bases, the J end lost 5 bases, and 16 bases lay between the germline ends. Germline V CDR1 and CDR2: LNHDA, SQIVND (reference sequence). The CDR3 contains 16 residues. CDR3 in amino acids: CASSILRQIKNEKLFF. CDR3 sequence (DNA): TGTGCCAGTAGTATCCTTCGACAGATAAAGAATGAAAAACTGTTTTTT.

The chain carries TRBV19 and TRBJ2-6; tentative D call: TRBD2 (6 bases). Trimming shortened V by 6 bases and J by 0 bases, and 18 bases separated the two germline ends. CDR3 length equals 18 residues. Germline V lookup: CDR1 LNHDA, CDR2 SQIVND (reference sequence). The CDR3 loop reads CASSLRSRGNSGANVLTF. DNA of the CDR3: TGTGCCAGTAGCCTTCGATCGCGGGGTAACTCTGGGGCCAACGTCCTGACTTTC.

The CDR3 sequence is CASSPNGAGGPSYNEQFF. CDR3 sequence (DNA): TGTGCCAGCAGCCCAAACGGCGCGGGAGGGCCCTCCTACAATGAGCAGTTCTTC. The rearrangement links TRBV7-3 to TRBJ2-1, with TRBD2 matching over 9 bases. Per germline, CDR1 SGHTA and CDR2 FQGTGA. The V and J ends lost 5 bases and 0 bases, in that order; junction bases with no gene match: 11. This CDR3 spans 18 amino acids.

About this clone: The junction departs from germline at one end; a sequencing error may be responsible. J is TRBJ1-4 and V is TRBV27; D may be TRBD1 (6 bases). Per germline, CDR1 MNHEY and CDR2 SMNVEV (reference sequence). CDR3 length equals 15 residues. In DNA form, the CDR3 reads TGTGCCAGCAGATTCTCCGGGACAACGAATGAAAAACTGTTTTTT. Its translation is CASRFSGTTNEKLFF.